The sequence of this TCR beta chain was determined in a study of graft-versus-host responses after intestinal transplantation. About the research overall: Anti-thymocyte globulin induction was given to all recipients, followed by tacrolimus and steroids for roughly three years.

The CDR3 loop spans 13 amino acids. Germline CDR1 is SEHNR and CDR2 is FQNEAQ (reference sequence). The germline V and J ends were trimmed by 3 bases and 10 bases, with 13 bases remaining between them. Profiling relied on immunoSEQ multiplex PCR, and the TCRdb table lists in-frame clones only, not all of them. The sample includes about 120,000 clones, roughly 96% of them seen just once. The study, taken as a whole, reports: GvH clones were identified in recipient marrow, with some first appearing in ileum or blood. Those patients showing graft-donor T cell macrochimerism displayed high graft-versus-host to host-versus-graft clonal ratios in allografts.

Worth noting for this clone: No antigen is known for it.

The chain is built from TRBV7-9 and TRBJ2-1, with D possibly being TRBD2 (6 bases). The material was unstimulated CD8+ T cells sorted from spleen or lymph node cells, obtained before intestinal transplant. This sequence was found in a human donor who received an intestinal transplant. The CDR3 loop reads CASSFREGGEQFF. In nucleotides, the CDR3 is TGTGCCAGCAGCTTCCGAGAGGGAGGCGAGCAGTTCTTC.